This T cell receptor beta chain derives from a study of cytomegalovirus exposure and HLA in healthy donors. TCRdb keeps only in-frame clones here, not all; method: immunoSEQ multiplex PCR. The sample shows 85,000 to 120,000 clones, about 87% of them seen only once. The J segment lost 10 bases and the V segment lost 9 bases, leaving 12 bases of the junction unmatched. The CDR3 is 14 residues long. CDR1 and CDR2 (germline): MNHNS, SASEGT. The sequenced material came from PBMCs. This TCR was sampled from a woman aged 18-35 years in good health and CMV-seropositive. The V call is TRBV6-1, the J call TRBJ2-4; 10 bases agree with TRBD1. The CDR3 loop is CARAMRTGGPIQYF. The CDR3 region has the DNA TGTGCCAGAGCAATGAGGACAGGGGGTCCAATTCAGTACTTC.